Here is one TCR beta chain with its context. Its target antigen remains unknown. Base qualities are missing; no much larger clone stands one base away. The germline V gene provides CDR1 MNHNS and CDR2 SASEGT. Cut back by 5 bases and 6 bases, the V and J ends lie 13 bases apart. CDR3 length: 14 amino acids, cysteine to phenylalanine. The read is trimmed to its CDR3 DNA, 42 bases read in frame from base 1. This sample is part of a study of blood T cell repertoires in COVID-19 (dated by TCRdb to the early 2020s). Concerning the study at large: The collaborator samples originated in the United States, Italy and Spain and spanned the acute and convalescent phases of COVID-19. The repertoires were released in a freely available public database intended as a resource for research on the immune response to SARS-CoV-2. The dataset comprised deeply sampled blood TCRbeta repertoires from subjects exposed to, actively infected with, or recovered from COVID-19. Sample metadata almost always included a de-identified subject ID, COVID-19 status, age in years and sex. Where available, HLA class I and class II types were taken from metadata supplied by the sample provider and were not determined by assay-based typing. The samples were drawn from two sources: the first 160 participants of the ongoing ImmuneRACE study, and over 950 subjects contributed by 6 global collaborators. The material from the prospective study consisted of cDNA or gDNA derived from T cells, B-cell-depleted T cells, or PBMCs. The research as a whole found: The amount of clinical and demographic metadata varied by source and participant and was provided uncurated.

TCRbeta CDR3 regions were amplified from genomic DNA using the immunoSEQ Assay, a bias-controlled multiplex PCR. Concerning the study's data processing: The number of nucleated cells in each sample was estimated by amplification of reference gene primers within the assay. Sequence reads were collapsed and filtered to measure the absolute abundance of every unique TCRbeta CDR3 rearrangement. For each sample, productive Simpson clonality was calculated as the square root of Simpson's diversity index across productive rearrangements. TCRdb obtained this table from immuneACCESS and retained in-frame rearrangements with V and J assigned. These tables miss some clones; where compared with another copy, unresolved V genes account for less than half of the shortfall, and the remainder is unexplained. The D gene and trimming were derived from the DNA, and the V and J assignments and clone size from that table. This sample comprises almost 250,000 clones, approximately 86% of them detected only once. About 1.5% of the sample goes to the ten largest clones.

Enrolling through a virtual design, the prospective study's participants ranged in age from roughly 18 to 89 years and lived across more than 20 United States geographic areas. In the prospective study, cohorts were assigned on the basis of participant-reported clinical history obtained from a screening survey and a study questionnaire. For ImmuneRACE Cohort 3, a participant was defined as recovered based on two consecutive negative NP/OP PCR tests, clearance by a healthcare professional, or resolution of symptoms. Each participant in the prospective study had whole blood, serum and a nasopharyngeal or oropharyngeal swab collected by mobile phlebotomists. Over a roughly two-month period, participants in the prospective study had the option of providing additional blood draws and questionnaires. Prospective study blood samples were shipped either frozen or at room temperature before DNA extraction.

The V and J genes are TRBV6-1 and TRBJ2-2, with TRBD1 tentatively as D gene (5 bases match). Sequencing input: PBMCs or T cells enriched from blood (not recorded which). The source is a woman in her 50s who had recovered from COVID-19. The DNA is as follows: TGTGCCAGCAGTTCGGCAGGGTCCTCCGGGGAGCTGTTTTTT. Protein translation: CASSSAGSSGELFF.